This is a list of T cell receptor beta chains from one sample in a study of cytomegalovirus exposure and HLA in healthy donors. Clones were sequenced by immunoSEQ multiplex PCR, and TCRdb holds only the in-frame ones, with some missing. This table holds under 200,000 clones, around 82% found once. The sample comprised PBMCs. The receptors shown here come from a man aged 25 to 40 in good health and CMV-seronegative. Each CDR3 is given with its conserved first and last residue. A D gene is named only where the DNA matches it firmly. Clone size is not always given. Where it is, it says once, few, many or a class for expanded clones.

size,D,V,length,J,CDR3,DNA
.,TRBD1,TRBV19,14,TRBJ1-2,CASSRLTGGYGYTF,TGTGCCAGTAGTCGGTTGACAGGGGGCTATGGCTACACCTTC
.,.,TRBV7-7,13,TRBJ1-3,CASSSDTGNTIYF,TGTGCCAGCAGCTCGGACACCGGAAACACCATATATTTT
few,TRBD2,TRBV6-1,15,TRBJ2-7,CASSVGLAGYYEQYF,TGTGCCAGCAGTGTTGGACTAGCGGGTTACTACGAGCAGTACTTC
.,TRBD2,TRBV10-3,15,TRBJ2-1,CAIRGGSSTYNEQFF,TGTGCCATCAGGGGGGGGAGCTCCACCTACAATGAGCAGTTCTTC
.,TRBD2,TRBV7-7,13,TRBJ2-5,CASSSAGGETQYF,TGTGCTAGCAGCTCCGCGGGGGGAGAGACCCAGTACTTC
.,.,TRBV7-9,15,TRBJ2-1,CASSPDLARYNEQFF,TGTGCCAGCAGCCCCGACTTAGCCCGATACAATGAGCAGTTCTTC
.,TRBD2,TRBV5-1,15,TRBJ2-1,CASSLTSEGKVEQFF,TGCGCCAGCAGCTTGACTAGCGAAGGAAAGGTTGAGCAGTTCTTC
few,.,TRBV12-1,18,TRBJ2-5,CASRPGSGGEGRPETQYF,TGTGCCAGCAGACCCGGATCGGGGGGTGAGGGGAGGCCAGAGACCCAGTACTTC
.,.,TRBV7-2,13,TRBJ2-1,CASSLSGAHEQFF,TGTGCCAGCAGCTTATCCGGAGCGCATGAGCAGTTCTTC
few,TRBD2,TRBV5-4,19,TRBJ2-7,CASSFSRTSGGSPVNEQYF,TGTGCCAGCAGCTTTTCCCGGACTAGCGGGGGCTCTCCGGTCAACGAGCAGTACTTC
.,.,TRBV10-1,14,TRBJ2-1,CASSDGGAYNEQFF,TGCGCCAGCAGTGATGGCGGGGCCTACAATGAGCAGTTCTTC
once,.,TRBV11-3,14,TRBJ1-4,CASSLDRGSEKLFF,TGTGCCAGCAGCTTAGATCGGGGGAGTGAAAAACTGTTTTTT
once,.,TRBV6-5,16,TRBJ2-2,CASSYWPFSPFGELFF,TGTGCCAGCAGTTACTGGCCCTTTTCGCCTTTCGGGGAGCTGTTTTTT
.,.,TRBV4-1,17,TRBJ1-5,CASSQEPRGKWYQPQHF,TGCGCCAGCAGCCAAGAACCTCGGGGTAAGTGGTACCAGCCCCAGCATTTT
.,TRBD2,TRBV14,18,TRBJ2-7,CASSQGPSGRALSLEQYF,TGTGCCAGCAGCCAAGGCCCTAGCGGGAGGGCTTTGTCCCTCGAGCAGTACTTC
.,TRBD1,TRBV11-2,15,TRBJ1-1,CASSLDPTGDTEAFF,TGTGCCAGCAGCTTAGACCCAACAGGGGACACTGAAGCTTTCTTT
.,.,TRBV2,14,TRBJ1-1,CASSNTGEGTEAFF,TGTGCCAGCAGTAACACCGGCGAGGGCACTGAAGCTTTCTTT
.,.,TRBV7-6,18,TRBJ2-6,CASSYKGQLSSGANVLTF,TGTGCCAGCAGCTACAAAGGACAGTTGAGCTCTGGGGCCAACGTCCTGACTTTC
.,.,TRBV5-4,15,TRBJ2-7,CASSSPTGSDNEQYF,TGTGCCAGCAGCTCCCCAACAGGGTCCGATAACGAGCAGTACTTC
.,TRBD1,TRBV9,18,TRBJ1-2,CASSKETPGTDALDGYTF,TGTGCCAGCAGCAAAGAAACGCCCGGGACAGACGCCTTAGATGGCTACACCTTC
once,.,TRBV7-2,15,TRBJ1-2,CASSLDRPKAGGYTF,TGTGCCAGCAGCTTAGATCGGCCGAAAGCGGGGGGCTACACCTTC
.,.,TRBV21-1,14,TRBJ2-5,CASNGRDYLPCQYF,TGTGCCAGCAACGGTAGGGACTACCTCCCTTGCCAGTACTTC
.,.,TRBV5-6,15,TRBJ1-5,CASSLNGRVDQPQHF,TGTGCCAGCAGCTTGAATGGCAGGGTGGATCAGCCCCAGCATTTT
.,.,TRBV9,17,TRBJ2-7,CASSPGGQRTSSYEQYF,TGTGCCAGCAGCCCCGGCGGGCAGAGAACGAGCTCCTACGAGCAGTACTTC